A selection of T cell receptor beta chains follows, all from one sample in a study of shared T cell receptors in the human thymus. Some clones are missing from TCRdb's copy, which holds only in-frame ones; the method was immunoSEQ multiplex PCR. Of 650,000 to 950,000 clones in the sample, approximately 85% were seen once. These same records also appear under a second study, on human thymus T cells.

Sequencing was performed on thymocytes. The receptors derive from a girl under two years old with a congenital heart defect. Each CDR3 is given with its conserved first and last residue. The D gene is left open where the match is weak. Rows give clone size only sometimes, using once, few, many, or a class for an expanded clone.

>TRBJ2-3|TRBV4-1|NA|once
TGCGCCAGCAGCCAAGAAGGGGGGGGCTCCACAGATACGCAGTATTTT
CASSQEGGGSTDTQYF
>TRBJ2-5|TRBV27|NA|NA
TGTGCCAGCAGTTTAGGGCCCAGGGGGGACAAAAAAGAGACCCAGTACTTC
CASSLGPRGDKKETQYF
>TRBJ1-3|TRBV2|NA|NA
TGTGCCAGCAGGAGGCAGACTCCAAGCTCTGGAAACACCATATATTTT
CASRRQTPSSGNTIYF
>TRBJ1-3|TRBV5-4|NA|few
TGTGCCAGCAGCTCTCATGGGGCAGGCCTGACCCGCTCTGGAAACACCATATATTTT
CASSSHGAGLTRSGNTIYF
>TRBJ1-2|TRBV6-6|NA|NA
TGTGCCAGCAGTTCCTCACAGGGACTAAACTATGGCTACACCTTC
CASSSSQGLNYGYTF
>TRBJ1-1|TRBV11-2|NA|NA
TGTGCCAGCAGCTTAGCCGGTCCGAACACTGAAGCTTTCTTT
CASSLAGPNTEAFF
>TRBJ2-7|TRBV19|NA|NA
TGTGCCAGTAGTATATTTGGACCAACAGGCCGAAACTCCTACGAGCAGTACTTC
CASSIFGPTGRNSYEQYF
>TRBJ2-2|TRBV27|NA|NA
TGTGCCAGCAGTCCACCTGGACCGACAGAGAACACCGGGGAGCTGTTTTTT
CASSPPGPTENTGELFF
>TRBJ1-6|TRBV19|NA|NA
TGTGCCAGTAGTTGCGAGAACTTGGGGCAGGCAGGATCACCCCTCCACTTT
CASSCENLGQAGSPLHF
>TRBJ1-2|TRBV6-1|NA|NA
TGTGCCAGCAGTGAAGTCAACACCTATGGCTACACCTTC
CASSEVNTYGYTF
>TRBJ1-6|TRBV11-2|NA|NA
TGTGCCAGCAGCTTAGGTCCGGGGGAGGCCTATAATTCACCCCTCCACTTT
CASSLGPGEAYNSPLHF
>TRBJ1-3|TRBV15|TRBD1|NA
TGTGCCACCAGCAGAGCCTCTCTCAATTATCCGGACAGGGTCGCGGTTCAATCTGGAAACACCATATATTTT
CATSRASLNYPDRVAVQSGNTIYF
>TRBJ1-2|TRBV7-2|TRBD1|NA
TGTGCCAGCAGCTTCGATCGGGACAGACAGACTAACTATGGCTACACCTTC
CASSFDRDRQTNYGYTF
>TRBJ2-5|TRBV5-5|NA|NA
TGTGCCAGCAGCTTACTCGGGACTCTGTACCAAGAGACCCAGTACTTC
CASSLLGTLYQETQYF
>TRBJ1-1|TRBV27|TRBD1|few
TGTGCCAGCAGTTTAAGTTCTGGACAGGGGTTAAGGAAAGCTTTCTTT
CASSLSSGQGLRKAFF
>TRBJ2-7|TRBV27|TRBD2|NA
TGTGCTTCGGCGGTGCGAACTAGCGGGGGTTCCTACGAGCAGTACTTC
CASAVRTSGGSYEQYF
>TRBJ2-5|TRBV6-5|NA|NA
TGTGCCAGCAGGGACAGCTTTTCGAAGACCCAGTACTTC
CASRDSFSKTQYF
>TRBJ1-3|TRBV27|NA|NA
TGTGCCAGCAGTAGCAGGGGCTCTGGAAACACCATATATTTT
CASSSRGSGNTIYF
>TRBJ1-1|TRBV9|TRBD1|NA
TGTGCCAGCAGCGTAGCTGAATGGTTTGACAGGGGAGTGCACACTGAAGCTTTCTTT
CASSVAEWFDRGVHTEAFF
>TRBJ2-3|TRBV19|NA|NA
TGTGCCAGTAGTATTGAGGTCGAGCACTTAGAACAAGATACGCAGTATTTT
CASSIEVEHLEQDTQYF
>TRBJ1-1|TRBV6-6|TRBD1|NA
TGTGCCAGCAGTTACCGGGACAGTTCTCAAGCTTTCTTT
CASSYRDSSQAFF